These T cell receptor beta chains were read from a single sample in a study of CD8+ T cells in alopecia areata. Produced via immunoSEQ multiplex PCR; TCRdb's table is partial and in-frame only. The repertoire includes hundreds of thousands of clones, around 62% of them detected once, and around 0.44% sits in the top ten. The sample was CD4+ T cells sorted from blood, taken at week 0. The receptors derive from a human donor with alopecia areata. The CDR3 runs from the conserved cysteine through the conserved F or W. D genes are given only for firm matches. Clone size is given for some rows only: seen once, a few or many times, or a class if the clone is expanded.

d_call: TRBD1
clone_size: -
j_call: TRBJ2-1
v_call: TRBV29-1
cdr3_aa: CSAADRVGAYNEQFF
cdr3_nt: TGCAGCGCCGCGGACAGGGTAGGGGCCTACAATGAGCAGTTCTTC

d_call: -
clone_size: -
j_call: TRBJ2-1
v_call: TRBV28
cdr3_aa: CASSSPFWGRFPEQFF
cdr3_nt: TGTGCCAGCAGTTCTCCCTTCTGGGGGAGATTCCCTGAGCAGTTCTTC

d_call: -
clone_size: once
j_call: TRBJ2-7
v_call: TRBV30
cdr3_aa: CAWSGDSLFNEQYF
cdr3_nt: TGTGCCTGGAGTGGAGACTCCCTGTTTAACGAGCAGTACTTC

d_call: -
clone_size: -
j_call: TRBJ2-1
v_call: TRBV14
cdr3_aa: CASSQDLVRNEQFF
cdr3_nt: TGTGCCAGCAGCCAAGATCTAGTCCGCAATGAGCAGTTCTTC

d_call: TRBD1
clone_size: -
j_call: TRBJ2-5
v_call: TRBV19
cdr3_aa: CASSTPDRASKTQYF
cdr3_nt: TGTGCCAGTAGTACTCCCGACAGGGCATCGAAGACCCAGTACTTC

d_call: -
clone_size: few
j_call: TRBJ2-3
v_call: TRBV29-1
cdr3_aa: CSVELITDTQYF
cdr3_nt: TGCAGCGTTGAACTTATCACAGATACGCAGTATTTT

d_call: -
clone_size: -
j_call: TRBJ1-2
v_call: TRBV2
cdr3_aa: CASSDQRNYGYTF
cdr3_nt: TGTGCCAGCAGTGACCAACGGAACTATGGCTACACCTTC

d_call: TRBD1
clone_size: -
j_call: TRBJ1-5
v_call: TRBV2
cdr3_aa: CASSGDRRQPQHF
cdr3_nt: TGTGCCAGCAGTGGGGACAGGCGTCAGCCCCAGCATTTT

d_call: -
clone_size: -
j_call: TRBJ1-1
v_call: TRBV25-1
cdr3_aa: CASSASRNTEAFF
cdr3_nt: TGTGCCAGTAGCGCTTCACGGAACACTGAAGCTTTCTTT

d_call: -
clone_size: few
j_call: TRBJ2-7
v_call: TRBV5-5
cdr3_aa: CASSLDTYYEQYF
cdr3_nt: TGTGCCAGCAGCCTGGACACCTACTACGAGCAGTACTTC

d_call: TRBD1
clone_size: few
j_call: TRBJ1-2
v_call: TRBV29-1
cdr3_aa: CSVGTGTNYGYTF
cdr3_nt: TGCAGCGTGGGGACAGGGACTAACTATGGCTACACCTTC

d_call: TRBD1
clone_size: -
j_call: TRBJ1-1
v_call: TRBV30
cdr3_aa: CAWSPGQGGTEAFF
cdr3_nt: TGTGCCTGGAGCCCCGGACAGGGAGGTACTGAAGCTTTCTTT

d_call: -
clone_size: once
j_call: TRBJ1-1
v_call: TRBV30
cdr3_aa: CAWSRRGLWTEAFF
cdr3_nt: TGTGCCTGGAGTCGGCGGGGGTTGTGGACTGAAGCTTTCTTT

d_call: TRBD1
clone_size: -
j_call: TRBJ2-7
v_call: TRBV30
cdr3_aa: CAWSSGQGTKSPSYEQYF
cdr3_nt: TGTGCCTGGAGTTCGGGACAGGGGACTAAGAGCCCCTCCTACGAGCAGTACTTC

d_call: -
clone_size: -
j_call: TRBJ2-3
v_call: TRBV7-2
cdr3_aa: CASSFFSNTDTQYF
cdr3_nt: TGTGCCAGCAGCTTTTTTTCCAACACAGATACGCAGTATTTT

d_call: TRBD2
clone_size: -
j_call: TRBJ2-5
v_call: TRBV6-5
cdr3_aa: CASSYEGLAGWVTQYF
cdr3_nt: TGTGCCAGCAGTTACGAGGGCCTAGCGGGATGGGTGACCCAGTACTTC

d_call: -
clone_size: -
j_call: TRBJ2-1
v_call: TRBV7-9
cdr3_aa: CASSHSVWQDEQFF
cdr3_nt: TGTGCCAGCAGCCACTCCGTTTGGCAAGATGAGCAGTTCTTC

d_call: -
clone_size: -
j_call: TRBJ2-5
v_call: TRBV5-1
cdr3_aa: CASSLDVASETQYF
cdr3_nt: TGCGCCAGCAGCTTGGATGTAGCGTCAGAGACCCAGTACTTC

d_call: TRBD2
clone_size: -
j_call: TRBJ2-3
v_call: TRBV4-1
cdr3_aa: CASSHRTSGRDTQYF
cdr3_nt: TGCGCCAGCAGCCACAGGACTAGCGGGAGAGATACGCAGTATTTT

d_call: -
clone_size: -
j_call: TRBJ2-7
v_call: TRBV29-1
cdr3_aa: CSVAGTYEQYF
cdr3_nt: TGCAGCGTTGCCGGGACCTACGAGCAGTACTTC

d_call: -
clone_size: -
j_call: TRBJ1-5
v_call: TRBV30
cdr3_aa: CAWSMSTNQPQHF
cdr3_nt: TGTGCCTGGAGTATGAGTACCAATCAGCCCCAGCATTTT

d_call: TRBD1
clone_size: -
j_call: TRBJ2-7
v_call: TRBV18
cdr3_aa: CASSQKGGNEQYF
cdr3_nt: TGTGCCAGCTCACAAAAAGGGGGCAACGAGCAGTACTTC

d_call: -
clone_size: -
j_call: TRBJ2-5
v_call: TRBV6-6
cdr3_aa: CASSRDRWETQYF
cdr3_nt: TGTGCCAGCAGTCGGGACCGTTGGGAGACCCAGTACTTC

d_call: TRBD2
clone_size: -
j_call: TRBJ2-3
v_call: TRBV29-1
cdr3_aa: CSVQGTSGRADTQYF
cdr3_nt: TGCAGCGTTCAGGGGACTAGCGGGAGGGCAGATACGCAGTATTTT

d_call: -
clone_size: once
j_call: TRBJ2-7
v_call: TRBV10-3
cdr3_aa: CAISETTQSREQYF
cdr3_nt: TGTGCCATCAGTGAGACCACGCAGTCGAGGGAGCAGTACTTC

d_call: -
clone_size: -
j_call: TRBJ1-1
v_call: TRBV9
cdr3_aa: CASSAQGLNTEAFF
cdr3_nt: TGTGCCAGCAGCGCACAGGGACTGAACACTGAAGCTTTCTTT

d_call: TRBD2
clone_size: few
j_call: TRBJ2-2
v_call: TRBV30
cdr3_aa: CAWSAGTSANTGELFF
cdr3_nt: TGTGCCTGGAGCGCAGGGACTAGCGCGAACACCGGGGAGCTGTTTTTT

d_call: -
clone_size: -
j_call: TRBJ2-1
v_call: TRBV18
cdr3_aa: CASSPTKGRTLTQFF
cdr3_nt: TGTGCCAGCTCACCGACTAAGGGACGGACGTTAACCCAGTTCTTC

d_call: -
clone_size: -
j_call: TRBJ2-1
v_call: TRBV29-1
cdr3_aa: CSVEGWTDEQFF
cdr3_nt: TGCAGCGTTGAAGGATGGACAGATGAGCAGTTCTTC

d_call: TRBD1
clone_size: -
j_call: TRBJ2-5
v_call: TRBV5-1
cdr3_aa: CASSLLGTGRETQYF
cdr3_nt: TGCGCCAGCAGCCTCCTTGGGACAGGCCGCGAGACCCAGTACTTC

d_call: -
clone_size: -
j_call: TRBJ1-2
v_call: TRBV11-2
cdr3_aa: CASSLTGRGGYTF
cdr3_nt: TGTGCCAGCAGCTTGACAGGAAGAGGCGGCTACACCTTC

d_call: -
clone_size: -
j_call: TRBJ2-3
v_call: TRBV2
cdr3_aa: CASRAWGTVVTDTQYF
cdr3_nt: TGTGCCAGCAGGGCCTGGGGTACCGTGGTAACAGATACGCAGTATTTT

d_call: -
clone_size: -
j_call: TRBJ2-7
v_call: TRBV19
cdr3_aa: CASSKRGVGTTFDEQYF
cdr3_nt: TGTGCCAGTAGTAAGCGAGGGGTCGGGACGACATTCGACGAGCAGTACTTC

d_call: -
clone_size: -
j_call: TRBJ1-2
v_call: TRBV7-2
cdr3_aa: CASSPEGHPGGGYTF
cdr3_nt: TGTGCCAGCAGCCCCGAAGGACACCCCGGTGGAGGCTACACCTTC

d_call: TRBD1
clone_size: -
j_call: TRBJ2-4
v_call: TRBV29-1
cdr3_aa: CSVEQGARNIQYF
cdr3_nt: TGCAGCGTAGAACAGGGGGCGCGAAACATTCAGTACTTC

d_call: -
clone_size: few
j_call: TRBJ1-2
v_call: TRBV4-1
cdr3_aa: CASSPPGTRYGYTF
cdr3_nt: TGCGCCAGCTCTCCTCCCGGGACACGCTATGGCTACACCTTC

d_call: -
clone_size: -
j_call: TRBJ2-4
v_call: TRBV5-6
cdr3_aa: CASSLGALLAKNIQYF
cdr3_nt: TGTGCCAGCAGCTTGGGAGCCCTTTTAGCCAAAAACATTCAGTACTTC

d_call: -
clone_size: -
j_call: TRBJ1-1
v_call: TRBV29-1
cdr3_aa: CSVEGLSAHTEAFF
cdr3_nt: TGCAGCGTTGAAGGCCTCAGCGCGCACACTGAAGCTTTCTTT

d_call: -
clone_size: -
j_call: TRBJ2-1
v_call: TRBV19
cdr3_aa: CASSIGGRSYNEQFF
cdr3_nt: TGTGCCAGTAGTATCGGAGGGCGCTCCTACAATGAGCAGTTCTTC

d_call: TRBD1
clone_size: -
j_call: TRBJ2-1
v_call: TRBV30
cdr3_aa: CAGTGTGIYNEQFF
cdr3_nt: TGTGCCGGAACCGGGACAGGGATCTACAATGAGCAGTTCTTC

d_call: -
clone_size: -
j_call: TRBJ1-1
v_call: TRBV5-6
cdr3_aa: CASSLVVTSEAFF
cdr3_nt: TGTGCCAGCAGCTTGGTGGTGACTTCTGAAGCTTTCTTT

d_call: -
clone_size: -
j_call: TRBJ2-1
v_call: TRBV30
cdr3_aa: CAWMTSGDQFF
cdr3_nt: TGTGCCTGGATGACGAGCGGAGACCAGTTCTTC

d_call: -
clone_size: few
j_call: TRBJ1-2
v_call: TRBV9
cdr3_aa: CASSVDYNYGYTF
cdr3_nt: TGTGCCAGCAGCGTAGATTATAACTATGGCTACACCTTC

d_call: -
clone_size: -
j_call: TRBJ1-1
v_call: TRBV27
cdr3_aa: CASSPLRNTEAFF
cdr3_nt: TGTGCCAGCAGTCCCCTCCGGAACACTGAAGCTTTCTTT

d_call: -
clone_size: -
j_call: TRBJ1-2
v_call: TRBV30
cdr3_aa: CAWSVWSYGYTF
cdr3_nt: TGTGCCTGGAGTGTTTGGTCATATGGCTACACCTTC

d_call: -
clone_size: once
j_call: TRBJ2-5
v_call: TRBV5-1
cdr3_aa: CASSLGPQETQYF
cdr3_nt: TGCGCCAGCAGCTTGGGCCCCCAAGAGACCCAGTACTTC

d_call: -
clone_size: -
j_call: TRBJ1-3
v_call: TRBV18
cdr3_aa: CASSPPKGRGNTIYF
cdr3_nt: TGTGCCAGCTCACCACCGAAGGGCCGTGGAAACACCATATATTTT

d_call: -
clone_size: -
j_call: TRBJ1-1
v_call: TRBV30
cdr3_aa: CAWSVGDRRTEAFF
cdr3_nt: TGTGCCTGGAGTGTGGGGGATCGGCGCACTGAAGCTTTCTTT

d_call: -
clone_size: -
j_call: TRBJ2-6
v_call: TRBV5-1
cdr3_aa: CASSLGSPSGANVLTF
cdr3_nt: TGCGCCAGCAGCTTGGGGTCCCCTTCTGGGGCCAACGTCCTGACTTTC

d_call: -
clone_size: -
j_call: TRBJ2-7
v_call: TRBV30
cdr3_aa: CAHAPRGYSSYEQYF
cdr3_nt: TGTGCCCACGCCCCCAGGGGTTATTCTTCCTACGAGCAGTACTTC

d_call: TRBD1
clone_size: -
j_call: TRBJ1-4
v_call: TRBV29-1
cdr3_aa: CSVAIWTGDEKLFF
cdr3_nt: TGCAGCGTTGCAATCTGGACAGGGGATGAAAAACTGTTTTTT

d_call: -
clone_size: -
j_call: TRBJ1-5
v_call: TRBV23-1
cdr3_aa: CASFRPQHF
cdr3_nt: TGCGCCAGTTTCCGGCCCCAGCATTTT

d_call: -
clone_size: -
j_call: TRBJ2-4
v_call: TRBV29-1
cdr3_aa: CSVAPDILAKNIQYF
cdr3_nt: TGCAGCGTTGCCCCAGACATTCTAGCCAAAAACATTCAGTACTTC

d_call: -
clone_size: -
j_call: TRBJ2-3
v_call: TRBV6-1
cdr3_aa: CASSDRGLTDTQYF
cdr3_nt: TGTGCCAGCAGTGACAGGGGACTCACAGATACGCAGTATTTT